One and the same sample provided the 30 T cell receptor beta chains below, sequenced in a study of PD-1 blockade in classical Hodgkin lymphoma. With no exception, relapse followed autologous stem cell transplantation in all patients, and brentuximab vedotin exposure varied. Clones were read by immunoSEQ multiplex PCR, and TCRdb kept only the in-frame ones, dropping some. The table lists 100,000 to 120,000 clones, 80% to 90% of them singletons, with about 20% in the top ten. Sequenced here: peripheral blood mononuclear cells (PBMCs), sampled before the second cycle of nivolumab. The source of these receptors is a human donor with classical Hodgkin lymphoma.

This chain links TRBV5-1 with TRBJ2-7; 9 bases are shared with TRBD2. Trimming at V came to 4 bases and at J to 4 bases, leaving 27 bases not matched to a gene. This CDR3 is built from 21 residues. From germline, CDR1 is SGHRS and CDR2 YFSETQ. The DNA of the CDR3 is TGCGCCAGCAGCAAAGCAGAACTTGGACTAGCGCCGGCCGGGGGGATGTACGAGCAGTACTTC. Residues: CASSKAELGLAPAGGMYEQYF.

This rearrangement joins TRBV2 to TRBJ1-5; a weak D match, TRBD1 (6 bases). V shed 6 bases and J shed 3 bases, with 12 bases lying between them. Germline CDR1 and CDR2: SNHLY and FYNNEI. This CDR3 spans 14 amino acids. The CDR3 spells CASSTDSLNQPQHF. For the CDR3, the DNA is TGTGCCAGCAGCACGGACAGCCTCAATCAGCCCCAGCATTTT.

This sequence joins TRBV18 and TRBJ2-5, with 8 nucleotides matching TRBD2. This CDR3 has 14 amino acids. The V gene's germline CDR1 is KGHSH and CDR2 LQKENI. V lost 2 bases to trimming and J lost 4 bases; unmatched junction nucleotides: 3. DNA for the CDR3: TGTGCCAGCTCACCAAACGGGGGGGGAGAGACCCAGTACTTC. Translation: CASSPNGGGETQYF.

V is TRBV11-2 and J is TRBJ2-7; 8 bases match TRBD2. Germline V CDR1 and CDR2: SGHAT, FQNNGV. The CDR3 contains 15 residues. The V gene end was trimmed by 2 bases and the J gene end by 5 bases; junction bases not matched to a gene: 8. CDR3 in amino acids: CASSLLGAGVHEQYF. The CDR3 nucleotides read TGTGCCAGCAGCTTACTCGGAGCGGGAGTCCACGAGCAGTACTTC.

In DNA, the CDR3 is TGTGCCAGCAGTTACGGGACGGGGGAGCTGTTTTTT. Amino acids: CASSYGTGELFF. This chain uses TRBV6-5 with TRBJ2-2, with D perhaps TRBD1 or TRBD2 (5 bases each). Looked up from germline, CDR1 is MNHEY and CDR2 is SVGAGI. V was pared by 2 bases and J by 8 bases, with 6 bases between. This CDR3 has 12 residues.

The chain has TRBV4-1 and TRBJ1-2; D ambiguous. Germline lookup yields CDR1 MGHRA and CDR2 YSYEKL. Trimming removed 2 bases at V and 5 bases at J, with 12 bases between. This CDR3 is 14 amino acids long. The CDR3, as DNA: TGCGCCAGCAGCCAATTCGGGATTCGATATGGCTACACCTTC. Its protein product is CASSQFGIRYGYTF.

The gene calls are TRBV10-2 and TRBJ2-7; D uncertain. V was clipped by 2 bases and J by 2 bases, with 10 bases between them. CDR1 is WSHSY, CDR2 SAAADI, per germline. This CDR3 region has 14 residues. As DNA, the CDR3 is TGCGCCAGCAGTGAGGGATGGCAGACCTACGAGCAGTACTTC. Its protein product is CASSEGWQTYEQYF.

This clone is a singleton in its sample. The rearrangement uses TRBV27 and TRBJ2-6, with TRBD1 identical over 11 bases. The length of the CDR3 is 18 residues. Germline V gene sequence: CDR1 MNHEY, CDR2 SMNVEV (reference sequence). V lost 6 bases to trimming and J lost 0 bases; unmatched junction nucleotides: 7. CDR3 sequence: CASSPLGQGASGANVLTF. The CDR3 DNA reads TGTGCCAGCAGCCCCTTAGGACAGGGGGCCTCTGGGGCCAACGTCCTGACTTTC.

The rearrangement uses TRBV4-2 and TRBJ2-7; 7 nucleotides agree with TRBD1. V was clipped by 4 bases and J by 5 bases; unmatched bases: 17. CDR1 is LGHNA and CDR2 is YNFKEQ in the germline V gene. This CDR3 comprises 17 residues. The CDR3 loop is CASSLLRGTGATNEQYF. Written as DNA, the CDR3 is TGTGCCAGCAGCCTCCTCAGAGGAACAGGGGCTACTAACGAGCAGTACTTC.

The chain employs TRBV7-2 and TRBJ2-7, with 8 positions matching TRBD2. The CDR3 extends over 14 amino acids. CDR1 and CDR2 from the germline V gene are SGHTA and FQGNSA. V lost 4 bases to trimming and J lost 3 bases; unmatched junction nucleotides: 5. The CDR3 DNA reads as TGTGCCAGCAGCTCTCAAGCGGGAGTCTACGAGCAGTACTTC. This translates into CASSSQAGVYEQYF.

The rearrangement joins TRBV28 to TRBJ2-7; maybe TRBD1 (6 bases). V lost 6 bases to trimming and J lost 2 bases, with 17 bases between them. The CDR3 runs 15 residues. Germline V lookup: CDR1 MDHEN, CDR2 SYDVKM. Written as DNA, the CDR3 is TGTGCCAGCAGACTACAGGGATACTGGACCTACGAGCAGTACTTC. It codes for CASRLQGYWTYEQYF. Complete variable domain (other parts from reference TRBV28 and TRBJ2-7): DVKVTQSSRYLVKRTGEKVFLECVQDMDHENMFWYRQDPGLGLRLIYFSYDVKMKEKGDIPEGYSVSREKKERFSLILESASTNQTSMYLCASRLQGYWTYEQYFGPGTRLTVT.

The sample holds a few counts of this clone. The CDR3 reads CASSLHGQPEETQYF. In DNA, the CDR3 is TGCGCCAGCAGCTTACATGGTCAACCCGAAGAGACCCAGTACTTC. The gene calls are TRBV5-1 and TRBJ2-5; no clear D. Germline CDR1 and CDR2: SGHRS and YFSETQ. The CDR3 is 15 amino acids. V was clipped by 2 bases and J by 3 bases, with 14 bases between them.

The gene calls are TRBV7-2 and TRBJ2-1; TRBD2 matches at 9 bases. This CDR3 is built from 17 residues. Trimming removed 0 bases from V and 7 bases from J; junction bases left unmatched: 10. Germline V gene data show CDR1 as SGHTA and CDR2 as FQGNSA. The CDR3 region has the DNA TGTGCCAGCAGCTTAGCTAGCGGGAGCTCGATTTCTAATGAGCAGTTCTTC. Encoded protein: CASSLASGSSISNEQFF.

The sample holds a few counts of this clone. The chain has TRBV7-2 and TRBJ2-7; tentatively, D is TRBD2 (5 bases). V was pared by 5 bases and J by 6 bases, with 14 bases between. Germline lookup yields CDR1 SGHTA and CDR2 FQGNSA. This CDR3 contains 13 residues. CDR3 bases: TGTGCCAGCAGCCCTGGGCGGGCTGGCGAGCAGTACTTC. It yields the protein CASSPGRAGEQYF.

The chain employs TRBV25-1 and TRBJ2-3; perhaps D is TRBD1 or TRBD2 (6 bases each). Between the trimmed V and J ends, which lost 1 base and 6 bases, there was a span of 8 bases. This CDR3 region has 13 residues. Germline V gene lookup returns CDR1 MGHDK and CDR2 SYGVNS. The CDR3 region is CASSEWGADTQYF. CDR3 nucleotide sequence: TGTGCCAGCAGTGAATGGGGGGCGGATACGCAGTATTTT.

The rearrangement joins TRBV6-5 to TRBJ1-1; D is possibly TRBD1 (6 bases). The CDR3 sequence is 14 residues long. Germline V gene data show CDR1 as MNHEY and CDR2 as SVGAGI. Trimming left V 6 bases short and J 4 bases short, with 15 bases between. CDR3 nucleotide sequence: TGTGCCAGCAGACTCACAGGGACTGGCACTGAAGCTTTCTTT. Translation gives CASRLTGTGTEAFF.

This chain connects TRBV19 to TRBJ1-3; D remains ambiguous. V gave up 6 bases and J gave up 5 bases, with 8 bases separating them. The V gene's germline CDR1 is LNHDA and CDR2 SQIVND (reference sequence). The CDR3 covers 12 residues. This CDR3 is CASSVVRNTIYF. As DNA, the CDR3 is TGTGCCAGTAGCGTGGTGCGAAACACCATATATTTT. Supplemented by reference TRBV19 and TRBJ1-3, the full variable domain reads DGGITQSPKYLFRKEGQNVTLSCEQNLNHDAMYWYRQDPGQGLRLIYYSQIVNDFQKGDIAEGYSVSREKKESFPLTVTSAQKNPTAFYLCASSVVRNTIYFGEGSWLTVV.

The chain couples TRBV25-1 to TRBJ1-4, with D possibly TRBD1 on 6 matching bases. The CDR3 extends over 14 amino acids. CDR1 MGHDK and CDR2 SYGVNS come from the germline V gene. The V and J ends lost 3 bases and 7 bases respectively, with 12 bases between them. Here the CDR3 DNA reads TGTGCCAGCAGTGACACAGGGTCGGTTGAAAAACTGTTTTTT. Protein: CASSDTGSVEKLFF. Filled out from reference TRBV25-1 and TRBJ1-4, the complete variable domain reads EADIYQTPRYLVIGTGKKITLECSQTMGHDKMYWYQQDPGMELHLIHYSYGVNSTEKGDLSSESTVSRIRTEHFPLTLESARPSHTSQYLCASSDTGSVEKLFFGSGTQLSVL.

J is TRBJ2-7 and V is TRBV28; 8 nucleotides agree with TRBD1. Looked up from germline, CDR1 is MDHEN and CDR2 is SYDVKM. This CDR3 spans 13 amino acids. The J segment lost 5 bases and the V segment lost 7 bases, leaving 7 bases of the junction unmatched. CDR3 region: CASKDRVRHEQYF. CDR3 in DNA: TGTGCCAGCAAGGACAGGGTTCGACACGAGCAGTACTTC.

The rearrangement uses TRBV27 and TRBJ2-1; TRBD2 agrees at 7 bases. The V and J ends lost 6 bases and 2 bases, in that order; junction bases with no gene match: 13. The CDR3 loop spans 17 amino acids. CDR1 and CDR2 from the germline V gene are MNHEY and SMNVEV (reference sequence). The CDR3 region is CASRPDKSGNTYNEQFF. Here the CDR3 DNA reads TGTGCCAGCAGACCTGACAAAAGCGGGAATACCTACAATGAGCAGTTCTTC.

The count of this clone is one. The rearrangement uses TRBV5-1 and TRBJ1-1; 7 bases are shared with TRBD1. CDR1 and CDR2 from the germline V gene are SGHRS and YFSETQ. This CDR3 has 16 amino acids. V lost 4 bases, J lost 2 bases, and 11 bases stayed unmatched. CDR3 nucleotides: TGCGCCAGCAGCCCCGGGGATTACAGGGGAAACACTGAAGCTTTCTTT. Protein: CASSPGDYRGNTEAFF. The variable domain in full, completed from reference TRBV5-1 and TRBJ1-1, reads KAGVTQTPRYLIKTRGQQVTLSCSPISGHRSVSWYQQTPGQGLQFLFEYFSETQRNKGNFPGRFSGRQFSNSRSEMNVSTLELGDSALYLCASSPGDYRGNTEAFFGQGTRLTVV.

The V gene is TRBV4-3, the J gene TRBJ1-1, with 10 bases fitting TRBD1. With 4 bases clipped from V and 5 bases from J, the junction kept 7 bases outside the gene matches. The CDR3 length is 15 residues. Germline V gene sequence: CDR1 LGHNA, CDR2 YSLEER. The CDR3 DNA sequence: TGCGCCAGCAGCCGTCCCTCGGGACAGGGGACTGAAGCTTTCTTT. Translated: CASSRPSGQGTEAFF.

This clone was found once. The CDR3 DNA sequence: TGTGCCAGCAGTGAGGGGAGGTTGGGGACAGGTTCTTACGAGCAGTACTTC. Translating gives CASSEGRLGTGSYEQYF. The rearrangement joins TRBV25-1 to TRBJ2-7, with TRBD1 identical over 8 bases. After removal of 3 bases from V and 4 bases from J, the junction contained 14 bases not matched to a gene. The V gene's germline CDR1 is MGHDK and CDR2 SYGVNS. The CDR3 is 17 residues long.

V usage is TRBV7-2 and J usage is TRBJ2-7; 7 bases align to TRBD2. Germline V CDR1 and CDR2: SGHTA, FQGNSA. Trimming took 1 base from V and 4 from J; bases not matched to a gene: 10. CDR3 length: 16 residues. This CDR3 reads CASSLEPLAVAYEQYF. CDR3 nucleotide sequence: TGTGCCAGCAGCTTAGAACCCCTAGCGGTGGCGTACGAGCAGTACTTC.

CDR3 sequence reads: CASSQGGHPTLSGANVLTF. The CDR3 DNA is TGCGCCAGCAGCCAAGGGGGACACCCCACTCTCTCTGGGGCCAACGTCCTGACTTTC. The chain carries TRBV4-1 and TRBJ2-6, with a possible D match to TRBD1 (6 bases). There are 19 residues in the CDR3. The V end was cut by 1 base, the J end by 0 bases, with 16 bases between. Per germline, CDR1 MGHRA and CDR2 YSYEKL.

J is TRBJ2-3 and V is TRBV13; D is unresolved. The CDR3 length is 16 residues. CDR1 is PRHDT, CDR2 FYEKMQ, per germline (reference sequence). Trimming removed 4 bases from V and 4 bases from J, with 18 bases in between. CDR3 nucleotides: TGTGCCAGCAGCTCCTACGGACCCGTAATGGCAGATACGCAGTATTTT. It encodes CASSSYGPVMADTQYF.

The rearrangement joins TRBV4-3 to TRBJ1-2; perhaps TRBD1 as D (5 bases). CDR1 and CDR2 from the germline V gene are LGHNA and YSLEER. The ends were cut back, 0 bases at V and 6 bases at J, with 20 bases in the middle. The CDR3 extends over 17 amino acids. CDR3 in amino acids: CASSQDSLFQGNHGYTF. The CDR3 nucleotides are TGCGCCAGCAGCCAAGATTCACTTTTCCAGGGAAATCATGGCTACACCTTC.

The chain uses TRBV6-5 and TRBJ2-1; no firm D call. Germline V lookup: CDR1 MNHEY, CDR2 SVGAGI. The CDR3 extends over 15 amino acids. Trimming shortened V by 0 bases and J by 4 bases, and 10 bases separated the two germline ends. The CDR3 nucleotides read TGTGCCAGCAGTTACTCGGGCACCTCATACAATGAGCAGTTCTTC. It is translated as CASSYSGTSYNEQFF.

J is TRBJ2-1 and V is TRBV4-3; 13 bases match TRBD2. Per germline, CDR1 LGHNA and CDR2 YSLEER. The CDR3 totals 15 residues. V shed 3 bases and J 9 bases; nucleotides not matched to a gene: 5. CDR3 DNA sequence: TGCGCCAGCAGCCAGCCGGGACTAGCGGGAATTGAGCAGTTCTTC. Its protein is CASSQPGLAGIEQFF.

The chain joins TRBV30 to TRBJ1-4; D gene ambiguous. Germline CDR1 is GTSNPN and CDR2 is SVGIG (reference sequence). V lost 2 bases to trimming and J lost 12 bases, with 13 bases between them. This CDR3 is 12 amino acids long. The CDR3 nucleotides read TGTGCCTGGAGTTACTCTCCCCGGGAACTGTTTTTT. Residues: CAWSYSPRELFF.